This T cell receptor (beta chain) is drawn from a study of regulatory T cells in long-lasting Graves disease. Points from the study as a whole: Accuracy may have been reduced by the small sample size. Sampling was limited to peripheral blood rather than thyroid tissue.

Trimming pared 0 bases from V and 7 bases from J, leaving 13 bases between. Germline CDR1 is LNHNV and CDR2 is YYDKDF (reference sequence). The CDR3 contains 15 residues. A note on this clonotype: What it binds is not known.

As for time point: newly diagnosed GD, antithyroid drugs for less than 3 months. The TCR library was made from RNA extracted from PBMCs. Arm-PCR of CDR3 regions and iRepertoire HTBI primers were the basis on which TCR beta libraries were built. TCRdb reprocessed the multiplex PCR reads via MiXCR and lists one record per CDR3 protein. The data show roughly 500,000 distinct CDR3 sequences, roughly 13% seen once. These data were also filed under a second study, of T cells in Graves' hyperthyroidism and ophthalmopathy. That paper adds: Carried out on the TCR CDR3, a first-round RT-PCR used the HTBI primer set.

This specimen was peripheral blood mononuclear cells (PBMCs), taken at new diagnosis, from a patient treated with antithyroid drugs. This chain links TRBV15 with TRBJ2-4, with D perhaps assigned TRBD1 or TRBD2 (5 bases each). This receptor was identified in a man aged 30-40 years with Graves disease. The CDR3 DNA reads as TGTGCCACCAGCAGAGATCGGGGCCCTGGGAACATTCAGTACTTC. It yields the protein CATSRDRGPGNIQYF.